This T cell receptor (beta chain) was identified in a study of T-cell reconstitution after alpha-beta-depleted transplantation in children. Study conclusions and caveats: Surviving thymic progenitors and recipient T cells were the source of high TCRbeta diversity at day 60 in some patients. Several hundred expanded graft clones reportedly were the source of alpha-beta T cells about two months after transplant. T-cell counts and diversity at one year post-transplant came mainly from newly produced T cells.

This clonotype has ten or more counts. As yet, its antigen is unknown. TCRbeta library construction was performed incorporating unique molecular identifiers. Each CDR3 protein is one row after TCRdb ran MiXCR on the PCR reads. The sample shows hundreds of thousands of distinct CDR3 sequences, roughly 10% of them seen only once. The sample was PBMCs, taken before TCRalphabeta/CD19-depleted stem cell transplant. The source is a child less than two years old with acute myeloid leukemia, due to receive a stem cell transplant.

The CDR3 loop reads CASSFQRLANEQFF. The CDR3 DNA follows: TGTGCCAGCAGCTTCCAGCGACTAGCCAATGAGCAGTTCTTC. V usage is TRBV7-2 and J usage is TRBJ2-1, with TRBD2 matching 7 bases. The CDR3 extends over 14 amino acids. The germline CDR1 and CDR2 sequences are SGHTA and FQGNSA. V trimming: 3 bases; J trimming: 6 bases; junction bases outside the gene matches: 5.